The table lists the clone carrying this T cell receptor beta chain with a few counts. In the study's own analysis: Using reference gene primer amplification, nucleated cell counts were estimated. TCRdb keeps only in-frame clones here, not all; method: immunoSEQ multiplex PCR. For V, J and clone size, that table is used; D and trimming come from the DNA. The sample consists of 120,000 or so clones, approximately 86% of them appearing once. This sample stems from a study of blood T cell repertoires in COVID-19. Overall study context: The origin of the acute and convalescent COVID-19 samples was the United States, Italy and Spain.

Germline values: CDR1 LGHNT, CDR2 FRNRAP. Trimming shortened V by 3 bases and J by 5 bases, and 11 bases separated the two germline ends. The CDR3 contains 15 residues. The chain couples TRBV12-5 to TRBJ1-6; perhaps TRBD1 as D (6 bases). The sequenced sample consisted of peripheral blood. The TCR originated in a human donor in a cohort sampled during active COVID-19. The CDR3 DNA reads TGTGCTAGTGGTTTAGGGGGAGTCCATAATTCACCCCTCCACTTT. It translates to CASGLGGVHNSPLHF.